Listed here is a single T cell receptor beta chain. Antigen unknown. The junction does not match germline at one end; this may be a read error. The library protocol tagged individual cDNA molecules with unique molecular identifiers. One entry per CDR3 protein results from TCRdb running MiXCR on the 5' RACE reads. The data show roughly 100,000 distinct CDR3 sequences, around 15% seen once. Germline V gene sequence: CDR1 MNHNY, CDR2 SVGAGI (reference sequence). The CDR3 loop spans 17 amino acids. This specimen belongs to a study of early T cells in non-severe SARS-CoV-2 infection. At the level of the study: Investigators sequenced bulk RNA drawn from unsorted whole blood, and chains remained unpaired.

General study points: VDJdb-based annotation leaned toward anti-spike CD8 responses and missed private and CD4 specificities.

The sample was whole blood. The rearrangement joins TRBV6-6 to TRBJ1-3, with a tentative D call TRBD1 (5 bases). The clonotype originates from an adult who was a healthcare worker with PCR-confirmed SARS-CoV-2 infection or an uninfected control (not recorded which). This chain's CDR3 is CASSNSGGRKAGNTIYF. The CDR3 DNA follows: TGTGCCAGCAGTAACTCGGGGGGGAGAAAGGCTGGAAACACCATATATTTT.